The rows below give T cell receptor beta chains drawn from one sample of a study of cytomegalovirus exposure and HLA in healthy donors. Libraries were prepared by immunoSEQ multiplex PCR; TCRdb keeps only in-frame clonotypes and omits some of them. The sample has 99,000 or so clones; 60% to 85% are singletons. Sequences were obtained from PBMCs. The receptors derive from a male donor in good health and CMV-seronegative. The conserved cysteine and the conserved F or W are not part of the CDR3 here.

V gene	J gene	CDR3 protein
TRBV9	TRBJ2-7	ASSPRPGLAGVSYEQY
TRBV5-1	NA	ASSHGLAGGSEQY
TRBV7-2	TRBJ2-5	ASSLEFSGETQY
TRBV14	TRBJ2-1	ASSQGLAAYNEQF
TRBV19	TRBJ1-1	ASNTANEAF
TRBV15	TRBJ1-1	ATSRDLRTGAEAF
TRBV29-1	TRBJ2-1	SVDGGQRLYNEQF
TRBV28	TRBJ1-2	ASSSLTGSPHYGYT
TRBV7-9	TRBJ2-1	SSSSGLYNEQF
TRBV4-1	TRBJ2-3	ASSQETLPRDTQY
TRBV6-5	TRBJ1-1	ASRGGTVEAF
TRBV18	TRBJ2-7	ASSPPSNREGEQY
TRBV2	TRBJ2-1	ASWDREANEQF
TRBV16	TRBJ2-2	ASSQSRETGELF